The T cell receptor beta chain under discussion was sequenced for a study of blood T cells in healthy people across ages. Looking at the study overall: Every two T cells gave about one barcoded beta molecule via template switching. Points from the study as a whole: Unsorted PBMCs blocked a conclusive comparison of naive and antigen-experienced cells.

Germline-derived CDR1 and CDR2 are SQVTM and ANQGSEA. V was pared by 3 bases and J by 5 bases, with 11 bases between. CDR3 length: 12 residues. The authors ran a second PCR of 7 to 11 cycles using a sample-barcoded 5' primer and a J-beta primer mix. MiXCR, applied by TCRdb to the 5' RACE reads, yields one record per CDR3 protein. The repertoire holds hundreds of thousands of distinct CDR3 sequences, with 21% as singletons. To note about this clonotype: Its target is unknown.

The chain has TRBV29-1 and TRBJ2-7; possibly TRBD2 for D (6 bases). The receptor's source is a man between 65 and 85 years old in good health. The sample comprised blood. This chain's CDR3 is CSVDPGADEQYF. The CDR3 DNA follows: TGCAGCGTTGACCCGGGAGCTGACGAGCAGTACTTC.